Listed below are T cell receptor beta chains from one sample, sequenced in a study of blood T cell repertoires in COVID-19. Using immunoSEQ multiplex PCR, the repertoire was profiled, and TCRdb retains in-frame clones only, with some absent. The repertoire holds a few hundred thousand clones, with roughly 89% as singletons. The sequenced sample was peripheral blood. The receptors derive from a woman aged 25 to 39 with COVID-19, enrolled during active disease. Each CDR3 is given without its conserved first and last residue. Not all rows give a size; the values are once, few, many and, for expanded clones, a class.

v_call: TRBV5-1
j_call: TRBJ2-6
clone_size: once
cdr3_aa: ASSSLAGTGLSGANVLT

v_call: TRBV7-9
j_call: TRBJ2-5
clone_size: .
cdr3_aa: ASSSLMRDIETQY

v_call: TRBV2
j_call: TRBJ1-5
clone_size: .
cdr3_aa: ASSGTGGDQPQH

v_call: TRBV7-2
j_call: TRBJ1-1
clone_size: .
cdr3_aa: ASSPARGKTEAF

v_call: TRBV7-8
j_call: TRBJ1-3
clone_size: .
cdr3_aa: ASSLASGSAGNTIY

v_call: TRBV20-1
j_call: TRBJ1-3
clone_size: .
cdr3_aa: SVLHGNTIY

v_call: TRBV28
j_call: TRBJ1-5
clone_size: .
cdr3_aa: ASSPPYRGRIGNQPQH

v_call: TRBV24-1
j_call: TRBJ2-7
clone_size: .
cdr3_aa: ATSDSGQTYEQY

v_call: TRBV3-1/TRBV3-2
j_call: TRBJ2-3
clone_size: .
cdr3_aa: ASSPLAGISTDTQY

v_call: TRBV7-9
j_call: TRBJ1-2
clone_size: .
cdr3_aa: ASSLASGRYGYT

v_call: TRBV19
j_call: TRBJ2-1
clone_size: .
cdr3_aa: ASRSGGSYNEQF

v_call: TRBV2
j_call: TRBJ1-6
clone_size: .
cdr3_aa: ASSAGLYSPLH

v_call: TRBV7-9
j_call: TRBJ1-1
clone_size: once
cdr3_aa: ASSPTAGNTEAF

v_call: TRBV7-9
j_call: TRBJ1-2
clone_size: .
cdr3_aa: ASSPGQGLGYGYT

v_call: TRBV7-9
j_call: TRBJ1-1
clone_size: .
cdr3_aa: ASSDRDEVNTEAF

v_call: TRBV7-9
j_call: TRBJ2-1
clone_size: .
cdr3_aa: ASSLSGAAYNEQF

v_call: TRBV5-6
j_call: TRBJ2-3
clone_size: .
cdr3_aa: ASSLAARGDTDTQY

v_call: TRBV11-2
j_call: TRBJ2-5
clone_size: .
cdr3_aa: ASSLLAGGPLETQY

v_call: TRBV10-1
j_call: TRBJ2-5
clone_size: .
cdr3_aa: ASSRLGDETQY

v_call: TRBV2
j_call: TRBJ1-6
clone_size: .
cdr3_aa: ASSRELESPLH

v_call: TRBV23-1
j_call: TRBJ1-5
clone_size: .
cdr3_aa: ASSRLPDGESIANQPQH

v_call: TRBV10-1
j_call: TRBJ1-5
clone_size: once
cdr3_aa: ASPQTVLSNQPQH

v_call: TRBV7-3
j_call: TRBJ2-1
clone_size: .
cdr3_aa: ASSPLAGVVNEQF

v_call: TRBV2
j_call: TRBJ1-5
clone_size: few
cdr3_aa: ASTTRRADSIKSAQH

v_call: TRBV29-1
j_call: TRBJ2-3
clone_size: .
cdr3_aa: SASTSTDTQY

v_call: TRBV2
j_call: TRBJ1-2
clone_size: .
cdr3_aa: ASSPKQGYYGYT

v_call: TRBV28
j_call: TRBJ1-6
clone_size: .
cdr3_aa: ASSPNPVNSPLH

v_call: TRBV3-1/TRBV3-2
j_call: TRBJ2-1
clone_size: few
cdr3_aa: ASSLLAGGPVNEQF

v_call: TRBV6-2/TRBV6-3
j_call: TRBJ2-2
clone_size: .
cdr3_aa: ASSYSMDRAGELF

v_call: TRBV7-8
j_call: TRBJ1-1
clone_size: once
cdr3_aa: ASSPRVGGANTEAF

v_call: TRBV2
j_call: TRBJ1-2
clone_size: .
cdr3_aa: ASIGPFAGETYGYT

v_call: TRBV24-1
j_call: TRBJ2-3
clone_size: .
cdr3_aa: ATSDGGTGADTQY

v_call: TRBV5-6
j_call: TRBJ1-2
clone_size: .
cdr3_aa: ASSGVNYGYT

v_call: TRBV6-5
j_call: TRBJ2-5
clone_size: .
cdr3_aa: ASSGDRQETQY

v_call: TRBV19
j_call: TRBJ1-2
clone_size: .
cdr3_aa: ASSPSYVARSGRRYGYT

v_call: TRBV5-4
j_call: TRBJ1-6
clone_size: .
cdr3_aa: ASTRQGSYNSPLH

v_call: TRBV11-3
j_call: TRBJ1-1
clone_size: .
cdr3_aa: ASSLGGGMNTEAF

v_call: TRBV6-6
j_call: TRBJ1-1
clone_size: .
cdr3_aa: ASKAGGLDTEAF

v_call: TRBV18
j_call: TRBJ1-2
clone_size: once
cdr3_aa: ASSPIQGAGYGYT

v_call: TRBV14
j_call: TRBJ1-6
clone_size: .
cdr3_aa: ASSQPGVLNSPLH

v_call: TRBV27
j_call: TRBJ2-2
clone_size: .
cdr3_aa: ASSPSTGELF

v_call: TRBV3-1/TRBV3-2
j_call: TRBJ2-7
clone_size: .
cdr3_aa: ASSQDLGQGYEQY

v_call: TRBV6-5
j_call: TRBJ1-5
clone_size: .
cdr3_aa: ASRTGGRQPQH

v_call: TRBV19
j_call: TRBJ2-3
clone_size: .
cdr3_aa: ASSGTSGTDTQY

v_call: TRBV11-3
j_call: TRBJ1-1
clone_size: .
cdr3_aa: ASSSQGGTEAF

v_call: TRBV28
j_call: TRBJ1-6
clone_size: .
cdr3_aa: ASSFTGTNSPLH

v_call: TRBV7-2
j_call: TRBJ2-2
clone_size: .
cdr3_aa: ASSPTLAGALSGELF

v_call: TRBV5-1
j_call: TRBJ1-4
clone_size: .
cdr3_aa: ASSLGGRSEKLF

v_call: TRBV6-1
j_call: TRBJ2-3
clone_size: .
cdr3_aa: ASSEEGRVAGDTQY

v_call: TRBV3-1/TRBV3-2
j_call: TRBJ2-4
clone_size: .
cdr3_aa: ASSKRGGENIQY

v_call: TRBV19
j_call: TRBJ1-5
clone_size: .
cdr3_aa: ASRDSSNQPQH

v_call: TRBV11-3
j_call: TRBJ2-1
clone_size: .
cdr3_aa: ASSPGLAGSSYNEQF

v_call: TRBV7-2
j_call: TRBJ2-5
clone_size: .
cdr3_aa: ASSLWSGQETQY